This TCR beta chain was sequenced for a study of blood T cells in healthy people across ages. Concerning this clonotype itself: Its specificity is not known.

Study findings and constraints: Bulk PBMC profiling left naive and antigen-experienced comparisons inconclusive.

Together with a sample-barcoded 5' primer, a J-beta primer mix was included in a second PCR lasting roughly 7 to 11 cycles. Each cDNA molecule was tagged by a template-switch adaptor that had 12 random nucleotides. Individual samples furnished no less than 2.5 million CDR3-containing paired-end reads apiece. Each CDR3 protein gets one entry after TCRdb re-called the 5' RACE reads with MiXCR. The profile covers 800,000 to 950,000 distinct CDR3 sequences, with around 49% appearing a single time and under 15% taken by the ten largest. Total RNA, at least 5 micrograms per sample, was extracted from PBMCs. V was shortened by 6 bases and J by 6 bases, with 15 bases between the two germline ends. This CDR3 comprises 14 residues. Germline loops: CDR1 PRHDT, CDR2 FYEKMQ (reference sequence).

The receptor was derived from a man aged 25 to 45 in good health. The V gene is TRBV13, the J gene TRBJ2-1; D is perhaps TRBD2 (5 bases). The specimen was blood. The CDR3 DNA follows: TGTGCCAGCAGTCCCGCTAGCCTATTCAATGAGCAGTTCTTC. Its translation: CASSPASLFNEQFF.